Here is one TCR beta chain with its context. Its antigen is unidentified. The CDR3 runs 16 residues. Germline CDR1 reads MDHEN; CDR2 reads SYDVKM. V lost 6 bases, J lost 0 bases, and 18 bases lay in between. The record originates from a study of tumor-infiltrating lymphocytes in primary liver carcinoma. Turning to the study itself: Tumor stage was T1-T3 N0M0, and tumor size was 4.2 to 10 cm across.

Co-extracted RNA and DNA came from about 19-30 mg of unsorted bulk tissue. The study, taken as a whole, reports: Just about 7.5-25% of leading clones were found in every one of five regions. Significantly larger top-250-clone fractions were found in tumors than in blood (p = 0.039). For tumor-adjacent and tumor-blood pairs, overlap was less than that seen for tumor region pairs.

From around 500 ng of total RNA, TCR beta-specific cDNA was reverse-transcribed using a constant-region primer. Amplification in three nested multiplex PCR rounds with slightly modified ARM-PCR gave rise to TCR beta libraries. The first two PCR rounds used TRBV1-TRBV30 primers with a Cbeta primer, 10 cycles each. One entry per CDR3 protein, called by TCRdb with MiXCR from the multiplex PCR reads. The data show just under 55,000 distinct CDR3 sequences, 70% to 75% seen once. The receptor comes from a man aged 35-49 years with primary liver carcinoma and hepatitis B virus infection. The sequencing sample was made of liver tumor tissue from sampling region 2. Specified subset: tumor region T2, inferior pole. This rearrangement joins TRBV28 to TRBJ2-7, with D unresolved. The CDR3 here is CASRAASGGRSYEQYF. The CDR3 coding sequence is TGTGCCAGCAGGGCTGCCTCCGGCGGACGCTCCTACGAGCAGTACTTC.